This T cell receptor (beta chain) originates from a study of T cell responses to AZD1222 COVID-19 vaccine. Study information: Second-dose recipients at about 4 or about 12 weeks were treated as one pooled group.

Here immunoSEQ multiplex PCR was the method, and the copy in TCRdb shows in-frame clones only, minus some. The top ten hold 20% to 25% of the sample, which has roughly 100,000 clones, approximately 88% seen once. V was trimmed by 2 bases and J by 0 bases, leaving 23 bases between them. CDR3 length equals 19 residues. Germline V gives CDR1 SGHTA, CDR2 FQGNSA. Study outcomes and limitations: Most donors were white British, females outnumbered males, and clonal diversity was possibly underestimated. Unmutated variant regions reportedly attract nearly half of all spike-specific TCRs. Spike as a whole was targeted by vaccine-associated CD4 TCRs, dominant at 160-218 and 743-854.

About this clone: Its cognate antigen is unknown.

This sample comprised peripheral blood, obtained on day 0 of AZD1222 vaccination. The rearrangement links TRBV7-2 to TRBJ2-7; tentative D call: TRBD2 (5 bases). This TCR came from an adult in good health. CDR3 protein: CASSLSVSGLGGLSYEQYF. DNA for the CDR3: TGTGCCAGCAGCTTATCGGTCTCTGGTTTGGGCGGACTCTCCTACGAGCAGTACTTC.